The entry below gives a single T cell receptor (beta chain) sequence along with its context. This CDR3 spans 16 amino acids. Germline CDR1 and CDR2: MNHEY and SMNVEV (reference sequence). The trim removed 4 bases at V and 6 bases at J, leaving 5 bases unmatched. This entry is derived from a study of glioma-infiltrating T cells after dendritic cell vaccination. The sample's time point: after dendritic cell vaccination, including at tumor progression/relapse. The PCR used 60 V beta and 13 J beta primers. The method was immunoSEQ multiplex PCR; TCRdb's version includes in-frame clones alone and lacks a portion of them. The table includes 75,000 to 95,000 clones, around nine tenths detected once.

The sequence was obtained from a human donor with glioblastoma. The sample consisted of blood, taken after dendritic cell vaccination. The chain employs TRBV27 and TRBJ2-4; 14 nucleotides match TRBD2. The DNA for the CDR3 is TGTGCCAGCAGTTCCCGTGGACTAGCGGGAGGAAACATTCAGTACTTC. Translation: CASSSRGLAGGNIQYF.